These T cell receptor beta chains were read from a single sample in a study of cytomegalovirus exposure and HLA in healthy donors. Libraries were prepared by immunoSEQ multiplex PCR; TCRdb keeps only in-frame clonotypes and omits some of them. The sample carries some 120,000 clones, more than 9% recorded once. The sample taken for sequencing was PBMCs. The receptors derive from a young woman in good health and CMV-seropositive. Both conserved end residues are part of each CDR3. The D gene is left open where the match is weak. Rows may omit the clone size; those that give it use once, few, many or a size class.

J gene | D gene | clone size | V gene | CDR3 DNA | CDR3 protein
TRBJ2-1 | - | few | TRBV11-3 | TGTGCCAGCAGCTTAGATTTCACAGGCAATGAGCAGTTCTTC | CASSLDFTGNEQFF
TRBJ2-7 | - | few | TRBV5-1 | TGCGCCAGCAGCCCGGACCGATGGACATCGCCGTACGAGCAGTACTTC | CASSPDRWTSPYEQYF
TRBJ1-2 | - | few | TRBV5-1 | TGCGCCAGCAGCTTAAACTACAGGGCGGATGGCTACACCTTC | CASSLNYRADGYTF
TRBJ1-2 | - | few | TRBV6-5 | TGTGCCAGCACCCGAGCCCAGGCCCACGGCTACACCTTC | CASTRAQAHGYTF
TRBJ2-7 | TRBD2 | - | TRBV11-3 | TGTGCCAGCAGCGAGGGGACTATCTACGAGCAGTACTTC | CASSEGTIYEQYF
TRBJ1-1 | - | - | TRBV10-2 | TGCGCCAGCGCCAGGGCAGGGGTTAACACTGAAGCTTTCTTT | CASARAGVNTEAFF
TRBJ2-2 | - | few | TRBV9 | TGTGCCAGCAGCGTAGTAGGGGGGGCCGGGGAGCTGTTTTTT | CASSVVGGAGELFF
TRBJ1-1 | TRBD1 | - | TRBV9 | TGTGCCAGAGGAATGGGGACAGAGGCTTTCTTT | CARGMGTEAFF
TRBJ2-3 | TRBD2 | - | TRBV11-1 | TGTGCCAGCAGCTTGGGACTAGCGGTCACAGATACGCAGTATTTT | CASSLGLAVTDTQYF
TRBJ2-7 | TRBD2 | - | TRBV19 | TGTGCCAGTAGTATTGAAGCGGGAGGTCCGTCCTACGAGCAGTACTTC | CASSIEAGGPSYEQYF
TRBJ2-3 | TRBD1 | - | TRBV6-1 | TGTGCCACCGGACAGGGGTTCGGAGATACGCAGTATTTT | CATGQGFGDTQYF
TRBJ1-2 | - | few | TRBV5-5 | TGTGCCAGCACCAAACAGGGAGTGGACTATGGCTACACCTTC | CASTKQGVDYGYTF
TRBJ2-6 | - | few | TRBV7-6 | TGTGCCAGCAGCCCTGCGGTCGGGGCCAACGTCCTGACTTTC | CASSPAVGANVLTF
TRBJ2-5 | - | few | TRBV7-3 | TGTGCCAGCAGCTTAACGGGGGGAGAGACCCAGTACTTC | CASSLTGGETQYF
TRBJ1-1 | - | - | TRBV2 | TGTGCCAGCAGTCGGGGGGGCGCTGGGAACACTGAAGCTTTCTTT | CASSRGGAGNTEAFF